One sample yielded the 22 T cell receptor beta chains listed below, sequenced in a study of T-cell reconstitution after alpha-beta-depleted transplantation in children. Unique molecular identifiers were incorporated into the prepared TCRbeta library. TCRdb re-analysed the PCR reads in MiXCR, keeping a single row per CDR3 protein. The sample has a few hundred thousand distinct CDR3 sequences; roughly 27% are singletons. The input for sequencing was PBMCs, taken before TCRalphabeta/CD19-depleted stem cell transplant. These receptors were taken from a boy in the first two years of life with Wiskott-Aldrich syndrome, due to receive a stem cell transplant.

The CDR3 sequence: CSARWADRVYEQYF. CDR3 sequence (DNA): TGCAGTGCTAGATGGGCGGACAGGGTCTACGAGCAGTACTTC. The J gene is TRBJ2-7, the V gene TRBV20-1, with TRBD1 matching over 8 bases. The CDR3 length is 14 residues. The V gene's germline CDR1 is DFQATT and CDR2 SNEGSKA (reference sequence). Unmatched junction bases numbered 6, after V lost 2 bases and J lost 3 bases.

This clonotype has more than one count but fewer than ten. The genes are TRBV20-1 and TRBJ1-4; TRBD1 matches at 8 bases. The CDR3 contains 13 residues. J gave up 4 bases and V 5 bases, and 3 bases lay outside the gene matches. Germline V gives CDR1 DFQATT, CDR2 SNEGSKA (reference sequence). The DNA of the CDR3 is TGCAGTGCTTGGACAGGGAGTAATGAAAAACTGTTTTTT. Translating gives CSAWTGSNEKLFF.

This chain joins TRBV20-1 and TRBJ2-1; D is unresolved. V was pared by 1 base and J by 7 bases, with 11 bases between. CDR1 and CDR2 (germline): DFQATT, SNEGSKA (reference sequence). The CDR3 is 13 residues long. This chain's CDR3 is CSARGVTGNEQFF. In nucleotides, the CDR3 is TGCAGTGCTAGAGGAGTGACCGGGAATGAGCAGTTCTTC.

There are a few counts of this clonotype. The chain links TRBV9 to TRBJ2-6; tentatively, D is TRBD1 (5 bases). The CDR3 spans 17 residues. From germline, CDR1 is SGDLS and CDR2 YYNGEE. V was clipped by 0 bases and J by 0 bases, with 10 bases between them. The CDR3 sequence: CASSVGGMSSGANVLTF. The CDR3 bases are TGTGCCAGCAGCGTAGGGGGCATGAGCTCTGGGGCCAACGTCCTGACTTTC.

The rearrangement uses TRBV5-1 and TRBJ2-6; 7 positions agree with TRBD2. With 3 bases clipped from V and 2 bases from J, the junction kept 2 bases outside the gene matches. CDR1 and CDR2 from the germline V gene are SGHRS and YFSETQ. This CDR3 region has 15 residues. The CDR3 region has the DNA TGCGCCAGCAGCTCAGGACTAGCTGGGGCCAACGTCCTGACTTTC. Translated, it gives CASSSGLAGANVLTF.

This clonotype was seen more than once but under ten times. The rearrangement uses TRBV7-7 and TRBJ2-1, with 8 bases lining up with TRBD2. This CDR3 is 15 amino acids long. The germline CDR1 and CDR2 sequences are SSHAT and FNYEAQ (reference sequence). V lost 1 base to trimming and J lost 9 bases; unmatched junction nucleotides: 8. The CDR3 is CASSLGSSGTGEQFF. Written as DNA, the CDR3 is TGTGCCAGCAGCTTAGGTAGTAGCGGGACCGGTGAGCAGTTCTTC. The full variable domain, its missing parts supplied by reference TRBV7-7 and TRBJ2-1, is GAGVSQSPRYKVTKRGQDVTLRCDPISSHATLYWYQQALGQGPEFLTYFNYEAQPDKSGLPSDRFSAERPEGSISTLTIQRTEQRDSAMYRCASSLGSSGTGEQFFGPGTRLTVL.

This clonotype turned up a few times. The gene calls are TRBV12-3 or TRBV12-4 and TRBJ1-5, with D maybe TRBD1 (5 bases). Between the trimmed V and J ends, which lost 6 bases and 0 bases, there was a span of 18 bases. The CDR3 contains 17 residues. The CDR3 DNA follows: TGTGCCAGCAGCCCCAGGACATCTCAATATAGCAATCAGCCCCAGCATTTT. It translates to CASSPRTSQYSNQPQHF.

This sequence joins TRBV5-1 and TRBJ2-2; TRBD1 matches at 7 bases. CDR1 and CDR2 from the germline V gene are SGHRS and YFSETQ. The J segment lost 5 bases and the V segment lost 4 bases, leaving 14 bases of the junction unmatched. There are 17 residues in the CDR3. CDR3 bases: TGCGCCAGCAGCATAAACCCGACAGGGAGTGGAACCGGGGAGCTGTTTTTT. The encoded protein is CASSINPTGSGTGELFF.

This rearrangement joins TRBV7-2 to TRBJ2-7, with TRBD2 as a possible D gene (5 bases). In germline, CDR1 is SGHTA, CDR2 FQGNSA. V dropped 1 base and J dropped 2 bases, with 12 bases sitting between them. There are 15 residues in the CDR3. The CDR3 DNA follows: TGTGCCAGCAGCTTAGAAGTTAGCGTGCCCTACGAGCAGTACTTC. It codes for CASSLEVSVPYEQYF.

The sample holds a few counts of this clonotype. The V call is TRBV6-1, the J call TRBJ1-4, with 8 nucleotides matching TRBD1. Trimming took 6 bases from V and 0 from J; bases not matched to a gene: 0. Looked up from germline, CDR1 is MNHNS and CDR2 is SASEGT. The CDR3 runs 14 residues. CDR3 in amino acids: CASRDRATNEKLFF. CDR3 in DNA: TGTGCCAGCAGGGACAGGGCAACTAATGAAAAACTGTTTTTT.

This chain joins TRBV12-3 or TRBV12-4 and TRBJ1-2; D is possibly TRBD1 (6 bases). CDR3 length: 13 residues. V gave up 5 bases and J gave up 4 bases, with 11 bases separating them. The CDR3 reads CASSMTGTYGYTF. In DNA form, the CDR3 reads TGTGCCAGCAGTATGACAGGAACCTATGGCTACACCTTC.

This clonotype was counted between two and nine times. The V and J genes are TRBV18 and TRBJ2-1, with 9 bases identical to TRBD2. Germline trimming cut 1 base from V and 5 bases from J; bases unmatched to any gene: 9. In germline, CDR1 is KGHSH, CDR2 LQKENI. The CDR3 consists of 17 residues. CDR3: CASSPRYGGRENNEQFF. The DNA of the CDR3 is TGTGCCAGCTCACCACGGTACGGCGGGAGGGAGAACAATGAGCAGTTCTTC. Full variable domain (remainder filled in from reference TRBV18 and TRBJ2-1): NAGVMQNPRHLVRRRGQEARLRCSPMKGHSHVYWYRQLPEEGLKFMVYLQKENIIDESGMPKERFSAEFPKEGPSILRIQQVVRGDSAAYFCASSPRYGGRENNEQFFGPGTRLTVL.

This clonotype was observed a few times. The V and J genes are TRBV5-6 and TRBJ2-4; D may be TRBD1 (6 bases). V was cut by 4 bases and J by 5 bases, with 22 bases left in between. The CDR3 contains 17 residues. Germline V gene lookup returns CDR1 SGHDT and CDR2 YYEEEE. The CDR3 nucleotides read TGTGCCAGCAGCCCAGGTGCGTGGGGGCGATTGGAAAACATTCAGTACTTC. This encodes CASSPGAWGRLENIQYF.

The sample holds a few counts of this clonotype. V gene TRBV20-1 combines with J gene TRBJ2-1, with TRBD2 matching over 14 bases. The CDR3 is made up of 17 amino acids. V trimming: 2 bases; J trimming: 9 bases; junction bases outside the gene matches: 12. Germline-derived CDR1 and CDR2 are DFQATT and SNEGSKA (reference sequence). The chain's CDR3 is CSARKTGGTSGGGEQFF. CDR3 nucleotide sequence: TGCAGTGCTAGAAAAACGGGTGGGACTAGCGGGGGAGGTGAGCAGTTCTTC.

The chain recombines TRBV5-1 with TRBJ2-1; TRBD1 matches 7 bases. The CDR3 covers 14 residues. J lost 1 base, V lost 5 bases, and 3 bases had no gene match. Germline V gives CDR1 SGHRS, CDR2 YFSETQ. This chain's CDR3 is CASRLGQSYNEQFF. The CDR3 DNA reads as TGCGCCAGCAGACTGGGACAGTCCTACAATGAGCAGTTCTTC.

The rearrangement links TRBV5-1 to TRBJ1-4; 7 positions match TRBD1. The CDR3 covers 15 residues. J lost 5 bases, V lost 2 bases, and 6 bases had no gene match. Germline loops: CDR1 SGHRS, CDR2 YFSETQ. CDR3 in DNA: TGCGCCAGCAGCTTAATGACAGGGAGGAATGAAAAACTGTTTTTT. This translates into CASSLMTGRNEKLFF. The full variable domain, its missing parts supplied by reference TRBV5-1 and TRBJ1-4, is KAGVTQTPRYLIKTRGQQVTLSCSPISGHRSVSWYQQTPGQGLQFLFEYFSETQRNKGNFPGRFSGRQFSNSRSEMNVSTLELGDSALYLCASSLMTGRNEKLFFGSGTQLSVL.

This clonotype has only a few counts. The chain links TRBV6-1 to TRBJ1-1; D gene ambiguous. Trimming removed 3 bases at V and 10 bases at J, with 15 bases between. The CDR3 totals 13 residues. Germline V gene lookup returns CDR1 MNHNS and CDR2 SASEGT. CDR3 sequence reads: CASSDGWEGRAFF. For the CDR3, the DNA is TGTGCCAGCAGTGATGGGTGGGAAGGACGAGCTTTCTTT.

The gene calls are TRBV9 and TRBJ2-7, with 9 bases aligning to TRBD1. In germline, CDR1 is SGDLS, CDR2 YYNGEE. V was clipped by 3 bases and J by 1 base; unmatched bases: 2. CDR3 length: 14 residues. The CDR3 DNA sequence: TGTGCCAGCAGCGAGGGGACAGGGTCCTACGAGCAGTACTTC. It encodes CASSEGTGSYEQYF. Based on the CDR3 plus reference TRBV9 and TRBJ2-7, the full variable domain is DSGVTQTPKHLITATGQRVTLRCSPRSGDLSVYWYQQSLDQGLQFLIQYYNGEERAKGNILERFSAQQFPDLHSELNLSSLELGDSALYFCASSEGTGSYEQYFGPGTRLTVT.

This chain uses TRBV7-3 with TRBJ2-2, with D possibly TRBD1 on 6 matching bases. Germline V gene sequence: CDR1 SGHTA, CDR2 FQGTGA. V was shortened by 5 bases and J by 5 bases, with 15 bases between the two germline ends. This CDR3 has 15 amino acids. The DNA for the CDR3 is TGTGCCAGCAGCCGGGACACCCTGGGGACCGGGGAGCTGTTTTTT. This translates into CASSRDTLGTGELFF.

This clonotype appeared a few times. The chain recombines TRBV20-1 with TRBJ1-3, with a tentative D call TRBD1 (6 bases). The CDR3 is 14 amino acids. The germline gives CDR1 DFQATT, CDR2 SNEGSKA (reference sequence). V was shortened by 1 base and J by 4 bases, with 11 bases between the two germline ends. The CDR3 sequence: CSARGTRGGNTIYF. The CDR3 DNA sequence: TGCAGTGCTAGAGGGACCAGGGGCGGAAACACCATATATTTT.

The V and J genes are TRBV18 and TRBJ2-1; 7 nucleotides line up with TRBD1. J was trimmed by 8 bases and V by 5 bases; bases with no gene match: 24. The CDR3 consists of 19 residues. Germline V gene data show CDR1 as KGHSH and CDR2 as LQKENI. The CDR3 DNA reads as TGTGCCAGCTCAGAGGGACAGTATTACAGCAACCAACCTAAGGATGAGCAGTTCTTC. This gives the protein CASSEGQYYSNQPKDEQFF.

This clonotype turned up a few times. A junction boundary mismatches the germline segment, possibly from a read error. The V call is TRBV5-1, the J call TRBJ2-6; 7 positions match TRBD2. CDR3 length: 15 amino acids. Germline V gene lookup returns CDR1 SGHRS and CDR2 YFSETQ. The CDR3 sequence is CASSLGGTGANVLTF. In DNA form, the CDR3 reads TGTGCCAGCAGTTTGGGAGGGACCGGGGCCAACGTCCTGACTTTC.